The rows below give T cell receptor beta chains drawn from one sample of a study of T cell responses to AZD1222 COVID-19 vaccine. Sequencing was performed with immunoSEQ multiplex PCR; in TCRdb, only in-frame clones are kept and a portion is missing. The table lists 150,000 or so clones, about nine tenths of them singletons. The source material was peripheral blood, sampled 28 days after the second AZD1222 dose. The receptors originated from an adult who received the AZD1222 COVID-19 vaccine. Both conserved end residues are part of each CDR3. A D gene is named only where the DNA matches it firmly. Size is omitted from some rows. Given values are once, few, many or a class for expanded clones.

clone size: NA; J gene: TRBJ1-1; D gene: NA; V gene: TRBV5-1; CDR3 DNA: TGCGCCAGCAGCGCGGGGGCAATGGGCACTGAAGCTTTCTTT; CDR3 protein: CASSAGAMGTEAFF
clone size: NA; J gene: TRBJ2-5; D gene: NA; V gene: TRBV5-4; CDR3 DNA: TGTGCCAGCAGAAAAGGGGGAGCGAGAGAGACCCAGTACTTC; CDR3 protein: CASRKGGARETQYF
clone size: NA; J gene: TRBJ2-1; D gene: NA; V gene: TRBV21-1; CDR3 DNA: TGTGCCAGCAGCAGACAGGACTCCTACAATGAGCAGTTCTTC; CDR3 protein: CASSRQDSYNEQFF
clone size: once; J gene: TRBJ2-5; D gene: TRBD2; V gene: TRBV2; CDR3 DNA: TGTGCCAGCAGATTAGCGGGAGAGTACCAAGAGACCCAGTACTTC; CDR3 protein: CASRLAGEYQETQYF
clone size: NA; J gene: TRBJ2-7; D gene: NA; V gene: TRBV2; CDR3 DNA: TGTGCCAGCAGTGAGAACGGGAGAAACGGCGAGCAGTACTTC; CDR3 protein: CASSENGRNGEQYF
clone size: NA; J gene: TRBJ2-5; D gene: NA; V gene: TRBV7-9; CDR3 DNA: TGTGCCAGCAGCTTACGAAGCGGAACTCAAGAGACCCAGTACTTC; CDR3 protein: CASSLRSGTQETQYF
clone size: NA; J gene: TRBJ2-7; D gene: NA; V gene: TRBV6-5; CDR3 DNA: TGTGCCAGCACCCCTGTCGGCTCCTACGAGCAGTACTTC; CDR3 protein: CASTPVGSYEQYF
clone size: once; J gene: TRBJ1-1; D gene: TRBD1; V gene: TRBV27; CDR3 DNA: TGTGCCAGCAGTCTATGGGACAGGGTGAACACTGAAGCTTTCTTT; CDR3 protein: CASSLWDRVNTEAFF
clone size: NA; J gene: TRBJ2-2; D gene: NA; V gene: TRBV5-1; CDR3 DNA: TGCGCCAGCATCCAGGAGCGACCACCCGGGGAGCTGTTTTTT; CDR3 protein: CASIQERPPGELFF
clone size: once; J gene: TRBJ2-7; D gene: TRBD2; V gene: TRBV6-1; CDR3 DNA: TGTGCCAGCAGTGAGGGACTAGGGGGAAACGAGCAGTACTTC; CDR3 protein: CASSEGLGGNEQYF
clone size: NA; J gene: TRBJ2-1; D gene: NA; V gene: TRBV11-2; CDR3 DNA: TGTGCCAGCAGCTTGCTCGAGGGGGGCTCCTACAATGAGCAGTTCTTC; CDR3 protein: CASSLLEGGSYNEQFF
clone size: NA; J gene: TRBJ2-7; D gene: TRBD1; V gene: TRBV10-3; CDR3 DNA: TGTGCCATCAGTGACCCCGGGACAGGGGTTCCCGAGCAGTACTTC; CDR3 protein: CAISDPGTGVPEQYF
clone size: NA; J gene: TRBJ1-5; D gene: NA; V gene: TRBV30; CDR3 DNA: TGTGCCTGGAGTCGCGGGGGGTTTCGCAATCAGCCCCAGCATTTT; CDR3 protein: CAWSRGGFRNQPQHF
clone size: NA; J gene: TRBJ2-5; D gene: TRBD2; V gene: TRBV28; CDR3 DNA: TGTGCCAGCAGCCCCGGGGGGGGCATTGAGACCCAGTACTTC; CDR3 protein: CASSPGGGIETQYF
clone size: NA; J gene: TRBJ1-2; D gene: TRBD1; V gene: TRBV3-1/TRBV3-2; CDR3 DNA: TGTGCCAGCAGCGATACAGGGGACTATGGCTACACCTTC; CDR3 protein: CASSDTGDYGYTF
clone size: NA; J gene: TRBJ1-1; D gene: TRBD1; V gene: TRBV18; CDR3 DNA: TGTGCCAGCTCACCTCGACAGGGAGGGATGTACACTGAAGCTTTCTTT; CDR3 protein: CASSPRQGGMYTEAFF
clone size: NA; J gene: TRBJ2-4; D gene: NA; V gene: TRBV9; CDR3 DNA: TGTGCCAGCAGCGTATCCGGGGGTGGAAACATTCAGTACTTC; CDR3 protein: CASSVSGGGNIQYF
clone size: few; J gene: TRBJ2-7; D gene: NA; V gene: TRBV28; CDR3 DNA: TGTGCCAGCAGTTCCGTCAGGGTGTCTTACGAGCAGTACTTC; CDR3 protein: CASSSVRVSYEQYF
clone size: NA; J gene: TRBJ2-3; D gene: NA; V gene: TRBV4-3; CDR3 DNA: TGCGCCAGCAGCCAAGACTGGACCAGATTGGGAGATACGCAGTATTTT; CDR3 protein: CASSQDWTRLGDTQYF
clone size: NA; J gene: TRBJ1-3; D gene: NA; V gene: TRBV30; CDR3 DNA: TGTGCCTGGACCCAGAGAGGGGGGTCACGCATATATTTT; CDR3 protein: CAWTQRGGSRIYF
clone size: NA; J gene: TRBJ2-1; D gene: NA; V gene: TRBV9; CDR3 DNA: TGTGCCAGCAGCGTTGGGGGAGTGACTGAGCAGTTCTTC; CDR3 protein: CASSVGGVTEQFF
clone size: NA; J gene: TRBJ2-2; D gene: TRBD1; V gene: TRBV5-1; CDR3 DNA: TGCGCCAGCAGCCTCCGGGACAGGGGGAACTCCGGGGAGCTGTTTTTT; CDR3 protein: CASSLRDRGNSGELFF
clone size: NA; J gene: TRBJ2-1; D gene: TRBD2; V gene: TRBV24-1; CDR3 DNA: TGTGCCACCAGTGACAATGGACTAGCGGTTTACAATGAGCAGTTCTTC; CDR3 protein: CATSDNGLAVYNEQFF
clone size: NA; J gene: TRBJ1-1; D gene: NA; V gene: TRBV15; CDR3 DNA: TGTGCCACCAGCAGAGATCGCGGGGGCGGTGAAGCTTTCTTT; CDR3 protein: CATSRDRGGGEAFF
clone size: NA; J gene: TRBJ1-4; D gene: NA; V gene: TRBV29-1; CDR3 DNA: TGCAGCGTTGGGGCTAATGAAAAACTGTTTTTT; CDR3 protein: CSVGANEKLFF
clone size: NA; J gene: TRBJ1-4; D gene: NA; V gene: TRBV9; CDR3 DNA: TGTGCCAGCAGCATCCAGGACAGACTTAATGAAAAACTGTTTTTT; CDR3 protein: CASSIQDRLNEKLFF
clone size: few; J gene: TRBJ1-5; D gene: NA; V gene: TRBV5-1; CDR3 DNA: TGCGCCAGCAGCCTTGACAGCGTCAATCAGCCCCAGCATTTT; CDR3 protein: CASSLDSVNQPQHF